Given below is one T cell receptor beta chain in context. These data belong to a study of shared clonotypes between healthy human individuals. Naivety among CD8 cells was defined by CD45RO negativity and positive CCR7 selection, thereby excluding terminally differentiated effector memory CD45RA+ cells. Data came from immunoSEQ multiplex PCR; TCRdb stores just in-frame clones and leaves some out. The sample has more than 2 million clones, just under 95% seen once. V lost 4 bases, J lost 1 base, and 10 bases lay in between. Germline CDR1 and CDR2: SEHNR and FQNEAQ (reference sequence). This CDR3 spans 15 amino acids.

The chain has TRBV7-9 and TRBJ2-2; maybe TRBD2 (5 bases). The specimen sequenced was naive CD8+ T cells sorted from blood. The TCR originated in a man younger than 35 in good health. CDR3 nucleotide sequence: TGTGCCAGCAGCTGGGAGTCCAGGAACACCGGGGAGCTGTTTTTT. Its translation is CASSWESRNTGELFF.